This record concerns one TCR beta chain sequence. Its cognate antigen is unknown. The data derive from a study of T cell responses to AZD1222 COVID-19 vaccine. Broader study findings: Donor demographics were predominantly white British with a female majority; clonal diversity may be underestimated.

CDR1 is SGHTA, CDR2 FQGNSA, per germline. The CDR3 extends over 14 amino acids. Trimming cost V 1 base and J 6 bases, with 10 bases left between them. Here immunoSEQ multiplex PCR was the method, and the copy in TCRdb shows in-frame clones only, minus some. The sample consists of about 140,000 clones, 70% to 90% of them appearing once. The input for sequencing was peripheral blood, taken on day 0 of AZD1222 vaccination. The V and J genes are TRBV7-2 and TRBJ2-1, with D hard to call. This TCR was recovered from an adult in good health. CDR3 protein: CASSLVWAPNEQFF. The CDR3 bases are TGTGCCAGCAGCTTAGTTTGGGCCCCCAATGAGCAGTTCTTC.